These T cell receptor beta chains were read from a single sample in a study of T cell changes during pregnancy in multiple sclerosis. Repertoires were generated with immunoSEQ multiplex PCR, while TCRdb's copy carries only in-frame clones and drops some. The sample consists of about 100,000 clones, 94% of them appearing once. The specimen was peripheral blood, collected before pregnancy. These receptors all come from a female donor with multiple sclerosis, enrolled in a pregnancy study. Each CDR3 is given with its conserved first and last residue. The D gene is left open where the match is weak. The size of a clone is reported for some rows only, either as once, few or many, or as a class for expanded clones.

D | J | V | size | CDR3 | DNA
NA | TRBJ2-7 | TRBV18 | NA | CASSHGSYRDNSYEQYF | TGTGCCAGCTCACACGGTAGCTACCGGGACAACTCCTACGAGCAGTACTTC
TRBD1 | TRBJ1-1 | TRBV19 | NA | CASSMGQGVRGTEAFF | TGTGCCAGTAGTATGGGACAGGGGGTTCGGGGAACTGAAGCTTTCTTT
NA | TRBJ1-2 | TRBV5-1 | NA | CASSLGAGSNYGYTF | TGCGCCAGCAGCTTGGGGGCAGGTTCGAACTATGGCTACACCTTC
TRBD2 | TRBJ2-7 | TRBV19 | NA | CASSTATSGRIYEQYF | TGTGCCAGTAGTACGGCGACTAGCGGGAGGATCTACGAGCAGTACTTC
TRBD2 | TRBJ2-6 | TRBV5-1 | once | CASSQSSGRAAGANVLTF | TGCGCCAGCAGCCAGTCTAGCGGGAGGGCCGCTGGGGCCAACGTCCTGACTTTC
NA | TRBJ1-2 | TRBV5-8 | NA | CASSLIAGAHYGYTF | TGTGCCAGCAGCTTGATTGCGGGGGCGCACTATGGCTACACCTTC
NA | TRBJ1-1 | TRBV7-9 | NA | CASTGWEGTEAFF | TGTGCCAGCACCGGCTGGGAGGGCACTGAAGCTTTCTTT
NA | TRBJ2-6 | TRBV6-4 | NA | CASSDSYREYGANVLTF | TGTGCCAGCAGTGACTCTTACAGGGAATATGGGGCCAACGTCCTGACTTTC
NA | TRBJ2-2 | TRBV7-6 | NA | CASSLWHSNTGELFF | TGTGCCAGCAGCTTATGGCATTCGAACACCGGGGAGCTGTTTTTT
NA | TRBJ2-3 | TRBV29-1 | NA | CSVEFGLSTDTQYF | TGCAGCGTTGAATTCGGACTCAGCACAGATACGCAGTATTTT
NA | TRBJ1-3 | TRBV30 | NA | CASTHSVGGFSGNTIYF | TGTGCCTCCACCCATTCGGTTGGGGGCTTCTCTGGAAACACCATATATTTT
NA | TRBJ2-7 | TRBV4-1 | NA | CASSQDPPLARGEQYF | TGCGCCAGCAGCCAAGACCCCCCACTAGCTCGGGGCGAGCAGTACTTC
NA | TRBJ1-1 | TRBV28 | NA | CASSLGYTEAFF | TGTGCCAGCAGCCTCGGGTACACTGAAGCTTTCTTT
TRBD1 | TRBJ1-1 | TRBV27 | NA | CASSLLPRQGRLNTEAFF | TGTGCCAGCAGTTTATTGCCCCGACAGGGGAGGTTGAACACTGAAGCTTTCTTT
NA | TRBJ2-7 | TRBV7-9 | NA | CASSLAQGRSYEQYF | TGTGCCAGCAGCTTAGCACAGGGGAGGTCCTACGAGCAGTACTTC
NA | TRBJ1-5 | TRBV5-5 | NA | CASSPGGWDTNQPQHF | TGTGCCAGCAGCCCGGGCGGGTGGGACACCAATCAGCCCCAGCATTTT
NA | TRBJ2-4 | TRBV5-1 | NA | CASSLGGLGNIQYF | TGCGCCAGCAGCTTGGGAGGGTTAGGAAACATTCAGTACTTC
TRBD1 | TRBJ2-7 | TRBV11-1 | NA | CASSPGTGNEQYF | TGTGCCAGCAGTCCCGGGACAGGGAACGAGCAGTACTTC
NA | TRBJ1-1 | TRBV5-1 | NA | CASTRTGGGDTEAFF | TGCGCCAGCACCCGTACCGGGGGAGGGGATACTGAAGCTTTCTTT
NA | TRBJ2-3 | TRBV19 | NA | CASRYLGMDSTDTQYF | TGTGCCAGCCGGTACCTGGGGATGGACTCCACAGATACGCAGTATTTT